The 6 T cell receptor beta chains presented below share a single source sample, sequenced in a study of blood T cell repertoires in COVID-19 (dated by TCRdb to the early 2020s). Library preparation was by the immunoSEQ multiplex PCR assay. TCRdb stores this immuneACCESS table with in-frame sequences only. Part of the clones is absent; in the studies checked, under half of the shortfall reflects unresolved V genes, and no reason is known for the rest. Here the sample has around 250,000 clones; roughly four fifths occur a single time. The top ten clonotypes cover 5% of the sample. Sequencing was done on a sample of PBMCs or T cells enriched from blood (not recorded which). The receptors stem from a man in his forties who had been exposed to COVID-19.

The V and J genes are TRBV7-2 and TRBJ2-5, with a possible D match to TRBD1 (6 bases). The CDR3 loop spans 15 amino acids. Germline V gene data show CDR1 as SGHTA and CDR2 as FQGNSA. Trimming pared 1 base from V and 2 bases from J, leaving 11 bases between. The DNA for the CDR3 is TGTGCCAGCAGCTTAGAAGGGACAAAGCAAGAGACCCAGTACTTC. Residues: CASSLEGTKQETQYF.

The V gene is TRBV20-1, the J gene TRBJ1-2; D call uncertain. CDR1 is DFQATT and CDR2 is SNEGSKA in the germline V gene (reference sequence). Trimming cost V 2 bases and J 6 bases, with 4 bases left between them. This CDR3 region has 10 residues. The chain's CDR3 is CSARLHGYTF. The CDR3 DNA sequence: TGCAGTGCTAGACTTCATGGCTACACCTTC.

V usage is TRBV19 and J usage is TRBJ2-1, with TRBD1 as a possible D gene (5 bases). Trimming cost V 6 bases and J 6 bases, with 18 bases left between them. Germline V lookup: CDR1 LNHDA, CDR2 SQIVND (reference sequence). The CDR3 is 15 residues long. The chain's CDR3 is CASRGQVTPRNEQFF. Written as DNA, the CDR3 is TGTGCCAGTAGGGGGCAGGTTACCCCCCGCAATGAGCAGTTCTTC.

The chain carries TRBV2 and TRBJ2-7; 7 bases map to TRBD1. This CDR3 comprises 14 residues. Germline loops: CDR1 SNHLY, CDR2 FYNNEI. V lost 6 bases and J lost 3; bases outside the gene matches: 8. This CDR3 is CASRDPGQNYEQYF. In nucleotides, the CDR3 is TGTGCCAGCAGAGACCCGGGACAGAACTACGAGCAGTACTTC.

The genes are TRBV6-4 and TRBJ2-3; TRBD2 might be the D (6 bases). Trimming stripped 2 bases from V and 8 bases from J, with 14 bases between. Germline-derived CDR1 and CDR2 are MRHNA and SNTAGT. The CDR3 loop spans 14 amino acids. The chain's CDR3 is CASSDPFQGGTQYF. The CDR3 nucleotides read TGTGCCAGCAGTGACCCCTTTCAGGGAGGTACGCAGTATTTT.

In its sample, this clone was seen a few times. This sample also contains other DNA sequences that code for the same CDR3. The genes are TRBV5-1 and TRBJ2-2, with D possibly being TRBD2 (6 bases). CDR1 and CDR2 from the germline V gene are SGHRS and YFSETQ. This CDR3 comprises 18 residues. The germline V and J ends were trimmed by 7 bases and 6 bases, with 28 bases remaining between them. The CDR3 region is CASARRGLGERGAGELFF. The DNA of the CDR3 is TGCGCCAGCGCCCGTCGGGGCCTGGGGGAACGCGGGGCCGGGGAGCTGTTTTTT.